This TCR beta chain was identified during a study of cytomegalovirus exposure and HLA in healthy donors. PCR primers comprised 60 Vbeta and 13 Jbeta primers. Some clones are missing from TCRdb's copy, which holds only in-frame ones; the method was immunoSEQ multiplex PCR. The sample yields around 100,000 clones, about 9.5% seen once. This clone was found a few times. The CDR3 is made up of 15 amino acids. Germline V lookup: CDR1 GTSNPN, CDR2 SVGIG (reference sequence). With V trimmed by 1 base and J by 2 bases, 5 bases remained unmatched. The origin of this receptor is a man in his forties in good health and CMV-seropositive. V usage is TRBV30 and J usage is TRBJ2-3; 8 bases align to TRBD2. The sequencing sample was made of PBMCs. The CDR3 reads CAWSAAGGDTDTQYF. The CDR3 nucleotides read TGTGCCTGGAGTGCGGCGGGGGGCGACACAGATACGCAGTATTTT.